The sequence of this T cell receptor (beta chain) was determined in a study of preoperative IRX-2 immunotherapy in early breast cancer. Sample treatment: preoperative locoregional IRX-2 cytokine immunotherapy. Samples came from a phase Ib trial of preoperative locoregional IRX-2 cytokine immunotherapy. The CDR3 is 15 amino acids. Trimming removed 2 bases from V and 6 bases from J, with 14 bases in between. Germline lookup yields CDR1 KGHSH and CDR2 LQKENI. Measured with immunoSEQ multiplex PCR; TCRdb has only the in-frame clones, and not every one. There are 75,000 to 100,000 clones in the sample; just over 85% occur only once, and under 2.5% lies in the top ten.

This chain joins TRBV18 and TRBJ1-5, with a possible D match to TRBD1 (6 bases). Sample: tumor tissue, taken after IRX-2 immunotherapy. The TCR sequence derives from a human donor with breast cancer. This CDR3 is CASSPAPSRGQPQHF. The CDR3 DNA reads TGTGCCAGCTCACCAGCTCCTTCCAGGGGTCAGCCCCAGCATTTT.